This TCR beta chain was recorded in a study of T cell responses to AZD1222 COVID-19 vaccine. Broader study findings: Samples come after the peak T cell response, not at day 14. Nearly half of spike-specific TCRs reportedly go after variant regions that carry no mutations.

The protocol was immunoSEQ multiplex PCR, while the TCRdb copy is restricted to in-frame clones and leaves out a portion. Here the sample spans over 100,000 clones, around 86% being singletons. On this clone itself: As yet, its antigen is unknown.

The CDR3 runs to 14 residues. The germline gives CDR1 GTSNPN, CDR2 SVGIG (reference sequence). Trimming cost V 3 bases and J 4 bases, with 15 bases left between them. V gene TRBV30 combines with J gene TRBJ1-1; D is unresolved. The starting material was peripheral blood, obtained on day 0 of AZD1222 vaccination. The receptor was isolated from an adult in good health. CDR3 bases: TGTGCCTGGAGCTCGGGCCTCCGGGGCACTGAAGCTTTCTTT. Amino acids: CAWSSGLRGTEAFF.